This T cell receptor (beta chain) was found in a study of CXCR3-negative and CXCR3-positive naive CD8 T cells. Study information: For each library, about 1.5 +/- 0.3 million TRB reads were obtained, about 135 million in total.

Among CD8+ T cells, naive ones were CD45RO-CCR7+CD27+CD95-. In the case of this clonotype: Its target is unknown.

General study results and limits: TRBV-TRBJ usage matched between naive CXCR3-negative and CXCR3-positive cells but not between memory cells. In CXCR3-positive naive cells, the TRB CDR3s were more hydrophobic than in CXCR3-negative naive cells. Naive subsets expressed similar surface CD5; TRB CDR3 features served to infer TCR strength.

UMI-labeled 5' RACE TRB cDNA libraries were prepared from the cells. TCRdb re-called the 5' RACE reads; one entry per CDR3 protein, DNA not given. The data show about 150,000 distinct CDR3 sequences, and the top ten clones hold nearly 0.5%. This CDR3 has 17 residues. The germline CDR1 and CDR2 sequences are SGHDN and FVKESK. The sample was naive CXCR3+ CD8+ T cells from blood. The subset here: CD45RO-CCR7+CD27+CD95- naive CD8+ T cells expressing CXCR3 (TNR3+). This TCR derives from a human donor in good health. Some clones in this sample may be carry-over from other donors' samples. The chain is built from TRBV14 and TRBJ2-5; TCRdb's assignment of TRBD2 cannot be checked, as there is no DNA. CDR3: CASSQGGSGSPVETQYF.